These 10 T cell receptor beta chains came from one sample sequenced in a study of regulatory T cells in long-lasting Graves disease (dated by TCRdb to about 2021). Libraries were built with multiplex PCR. Sequenced on an Illumina HiSeq 4000. CDR3 regions were amplified by Arm-PCR with iRepertoire HTBI primers to construct TCR beta libraries. TCRdb trimmed public reads at Q25 via fastp, called clones via MiXCR and kept in-frame beta chains. Rows merge per CDR3 protein into single entries with the most common DNA and genes. Across this sample there are roughly 350,000 distinct CDR3 sequences, with around 15% seen only once. The ten largest account for roughly 27% of the sample. The time point label, as the study defines it: newly diagnosed GD, antithyroid drugs for less than 3 months. RNA was extracted from PBMCs in TRIzol for both TCR sequencing and RNA sequencing. The same data also went into a second study, on T cells in Graves' hyperthyroidism and ophthalmopathy.

Sequenced here: peripheral blood mononuclear cells (PBMCs), sampled at new diagnosis, from a patient treated with antithyroid drugs. The receptors originated from a man aged 35 to 55 with Graves disease. Donor details come from another sample of the same person, matched by shared clones.

Ten or more counts support this clonotype. The chain carries TRBV11-3 and TRBJ1-1; D gene uncertain. Per the germline V gene, CDR1 is SGHNT and CDR2 is YENEEA. The CDR3 has 14 residues. Trimming pared 5 bases from V and 1 base from J, leaving 11 bases between. The CDR3 protein is CASSAVPWNTEAFF. CDR3 DNA: TGTGCCAGCAGCGCGGTGCCCTGGAACACTGAAGCTTTCTTT.

This clonotype was observed a few times. The rearrangement uses TRBV20-1 and TRBJ2-7, with 10 bases matching TRBD1. This CDR3 has 14 residues. Looked up from germline, CDR1 is DFQATT and CDR2 is SNEGSKA (reference sequence). V shed 3 bases, J shed 5 bases, and the junction held 7 bases outside the gene matches. CDR3 sequence reads: CSASPGQGFHEQYF. As DNA, the CDR3 is TGCAGTGCTAGTCCGGGACAGGGGTTCCACGAGCAGTACTTC.

This clonotype turned up a few times. The J gene is TRBJ2-3, the V gene TRBV18, with 7 positions matching TRBD1. Germline CDR1 and CDR2: KGHSH and LQKENI. The ends lost 4 bases at V and 2 bases at J; junction bases unmatched: 0. CDR3 length: 13 residues. This CDR3 is CASSQGATDTQYF. The CDR3 DNA reads as TGTGCCAGCTCACAGGGGGCCACAGATACGCAGTATTTT. Based on the CDR3 plus reference TRBV18 and TRBJ2-3, the full variable domain is NAGVMQNPRHLVRRRGQEARLRCSPMKGHSHVYWYRQLPEEGLKFMVYLQKENIIDESGMPKERFSAEFPKEGPSILRIQQVVRGDSAAYFCASSQGATDTQYFGPGTRLTVL.

Only a few counts were recorded for this clonotype. The rearrangement links TRBV5-1 to TRBJ2-5; D is unclear. This CDR3 region has 12 residues. Germline V lookup: CDR1 SGHRS, CDR2 YFSETQ. The V end was cut by 0 bases, the J end by 11 bases, with 11 bases between. The CDR3 loop reads CASSLGGGRQYF. The CDR3, as DNA: TGCGCCAGCAGCTTGGGAGGCGGTCGGCAGTACTTC.

This clonotype has at least ten counts. This chain links TRBV5-5 with TRBJ2-3; D is undetermined. The germline V gene has CDR1 SGHKS and CDR2 YYEKEE (reference sequence). This CDR3 has 14 amino acids. The V end was cut by 1 base, the J end by 9 bases, with 15 bases between. DNA of the CDR3: TGTGCCAGCAGCTTGTGGGAAGGGCCCAAAACGCAGTATTTT. Translation gives CASSLWEGPKTQYF. Combining the CDR3 with reference TRBV5-5 and TRBJ2-3 gives the whole variable domain DAGVTQSPTHLIKTRGQQVTLRCSPISGHKSVSWYQQVLGQGPQFIFQYYEKEERGRGNFPDRFSARQFPNYSSELNVNALLLGDSALYLCASSLWEGPKTQYFGPGTRLTVL.

This clonotype was found many times. The rearrangement joins TRBV20-1 to TRBJ2-3; 9 bases line up with TRBD2. The junction had 10 bases not matched to a gene; V was cut back by 3 bases and J by 3 bases. CDR1 DFQATT and CDR2 SNEGSKA come from the germline V gene (reference sequence). CDR3 length: 16 residues. In DNA, the CDR3 is TGCAGTGCTAGGCGGTGGCGGGGGGGCCTTACAGATACGCAGTATTTT. This translates into CSARRWRGGLTDTQYF.

The V call is TRBV12-3 or TRBV12-4, the J call TRBJ2-2, with D perhaps TRBD2 (5 bases). V lost 6 bases and J 6 bases, leaving 14 bases between the germline ends. The CDR3 sequence is 14 residues long. CDR3 sequence reads: CASSRPGGSGELFF. CDR3 coding DNA: TGTGCCAGCAGCCGACCTGGCGGGTCCGGGGAGCTGTTTTTT.

This clonotype was counted ten times or more. The chain couples TRBV12-3 or TRBV12-4 to TRBJ2-3; 9 bases match TRBD2. The V and J ends lost 6 bases and 4 bases, in that order; junction bases with no gene match: 5. This CDR3 region has 14 residues. Here the CDR3 DNA reads TGTGCCAGCAGCCTAGCGGGGTTCGCAGATACGCAGTATTTT. It encodes CASSLAGFADTQYF.

The V gene is TRBV29-1, the J gene TRBJ2-1, with D possibly being TRBD2 (6 bases). This CDR3 spans 16 amino acids. CDR1 and CDR2 from the germline V gene are SQVTM and ANQGSEA. V shed 2 bases and J shed 0 bases, with 14 bases lying between them. The DNA of the CDR3 is TGCAGCGTTGAAAGCCGTGACGGGGGCTCCTACAATGAGCAGTTCTTC. Its translation is CSVESRDGGSYNEQFF.

This clonotype was seen more than once but under ten times. V and J are TRBV20-1 and TRBJ2-5; the match to TRBD1 covers 8 bases. The length of the CDR3 is 13 residues. Looked up from germline, CDR1 is DFQATT and CDR2 is SNEGSKA (reference sequence). J lost 2 bases, V lost 6 bases, and 5 bases had no gene match. The CDR3 bases are TGCAGTGCCTTTGACAGGGGACAAGAGACCCAGTACTTC. This encodes CSAFDRGQETQYF.